The present T cell receptor beta chain was sequenced within a study of vaccination effects on CD4 cells after COVID-19. General study points: Both infection-induced and vaccine-induced clones contracted markedly at late post-vaccination timepoints. There were few convalescent patients in the study and no early post-infection timepoints. Healthy vaccinees' vaccine-induced clones included only 1 of 255 cross-reacting with common cold coronaviruses.

Turning to this clone: Antigen specificity is unknown.

The CDR3 spans 17 residues. V was clipped by 1 base and J by 0 bases, with 15 bases between them. Germline V gene data show CDR1 as MGHRA and CDR2 as YSYEKL. Expansion of antigen-specific CD4+ T cells with viral peptide pools was carried out by the ViraFEST assay before sequencing. Cultured cells yielded isolated CD4+ T cells after approximately nine days. Vaccine recipients, nucleocapsid antibody negative, had no prior SARS-CoV-2 infection. Cultures of some 2.2 million PBMC per well contained around 10 IU/ml IL-2 plus 10 ug/ml peptides. The assay was immunoSEQ multiplex PCR, and TCRdb's table has in-frame clones only and misses some. In the table there are about 55,000 clones, under 75% of which are singletons.

This clonotype originated in a human donor who received a COVID-19 vaccine. Sample: CD4+ T cells from PBMCs cultured with SARS-CoV-2 spike peptides, taken before COVID-19 vaccination. The chain employs TRBV4-1 and TRBJ1-2, with D perhaps matching TRBD1 (6 bases). The CDR3: CASSQGGGGASNYGYTF. In DNA form, the CDR3 reads TGCGCCAGCAGCCAAGGGGGGGGCGGAGCCTCTAACTATGGCTACACCTTC.